This is a list of T cell receptor beta chains from one sample in a study of beta chain features in type 1 diabetes. Data came from immunoSEQ multiplex PCR; TCRdb stores just in-frame clones and leaves some out. Of approximately 380,000 clones listed, approximately 16% are singletons. The specimen was naive CD4+ T cells from blood. The receptors shown here come from a young woman in good health. Both conserved end residues are part of each CDR3. Fields, in order: clone size, J gene, D gene, V gene, CDR3 DNA, CDR3 protein. The D gene is left open where the match is weak. Part of the rows lack a size; the others show once, few, many or a class for expanded clones.

>.|TRBJ1-2|.|TRBV7-2
TGTGCCAGCAGCCCGGGCGGGGCAGGGAAAAACTATGGCTACACCTTC
CASSPGGAGKNYGYTF
>few|TRBJ2-3|.|TRBV30
TGTGCCTGGAGTCCAGGGGCAGATACGCAGTATTTT
CAWSPGADTQYF
>few|TRBJ1-4|.|TRBV7-9
TGTGCCAGCAGCTTAGGAGGCACAACTGAAAAACTGTTTTTT
CASSLGGTTEKLFF
>few|TRBJ2-1|TRBD2|TRBV4-3
TGCGCCAGCAGCCGCCCCGGGAGGGACTGTAACAATGAGCAGTTCTTC
CASSRPGRDCNNEQFF
>.|TRBJ2-7|.|TRBV5-1
TGCGCCAGCAGCTTAGCAGGGATAGTCCCCTACGAGCAGTACTTC
CASSLAGIVPYEQYF
>few|TRBJ2-1|TRBD2|TRBV30
TGTGCCTGGACCCAGGGCCTAGCGGGCCGCTACAATGAGCAGTTCTTC
CAWTQGLAGRYNEQFF
>.|TRBJ1-3|.|TRBV6-5
TGTGCCAGCTTCGGACAGACTGGAAACACCATATATTTT
CASFGQTGNTIYF
>few|TRBJ2-5|TRBD2|TRBV30
TGTGCCTGGAGTAAAGGCGGGAGGGCTGAGACCCAGTACTTC
CAWSKGGRAETQYF
>.|TRBJ2-2|TRBD2|TRBV29-1
TGCAGCGTTGGTACTAGCGGGAGGGAGCCCGGGGAGCTGTTTTTT
CSVGTSGREPGELFF
>few|TRBJ2-3|.|TRBV4-2
TGTGCCAGCAGCCAAGACAGGAGCACAGATACGCAGTATTTT
CASSQDRSTDTQYF
>.|TRBJ1-1|TRBD1|TRBV6-5
TGTGCCAGCAGTTTCGCGCAGGGGGTGAACACTGAAGCTTTCTTT
CASSFAQGVNTEAFF
>few|TRBJ2-2|TRBD1|TRBV27
TGTGCCACCCGGGACAGGGCGAACACCGGGGAGCTGTTTTTT
CATRDRANTGELFF
>.|TRBJ2-7|.|TRBV10-3
TGTGCCATCAGTGGGGACTTTTACGAGCAGTACTTC
CAISGDFYEQYF
>few|TRBJ1-2|TRBD1|TRBV7-2
TGTGCCAGCAGTTCAGAGGGGGCTTTAAATGGCTACACCTTC
CASSSEGALNGYTF
>.|TRBJ1-2|.|TRBV9
TGTGCCAGCAGCGTAGAGTGGAGACCGGACAGATCCTATGGCTACACCTTC
CASSVEWRPDRSYGYTF
>few|TRBJ2-7|.|TRBV19
TGTGCCAGTGGCCCGCGAGGGAGCTCCTACGAGCAGTACTTC
CASGPRGSSYEQYF
>few|TRBJ1-4|.|TRBV7-9
TGTGCCAGCAGCTCGGGACAAATTAATGAAAAACTGTTTTTT
CASSSGQINEKLFF
>.|TRBJ1-5|.|TRBV2
TGTGCCAGCAGGCCTGGACTGAGCAATCAGCCCCAGCATTTT
CASRPGLSNQPQHF
>.|TRBJ1-5|TRBD1|TRBV2
TGTGCCAGCAGTGGGGACACAGGGGTATGGTATAGCAATCAGCCCCAGCATTTT
CASSGDTGVWYSNQPQHF
>.|TRBJ2-7|TRBD2|TRBV29-1
TGCAGCGTTTCTAGCGGGAGGGGCAGCTCCTACGAGCAGTACTTC
CSVSSGRGSSYEQYF
>few|TRBJ1-2|.|TRBV14
TGTGCCAGCAGCCAAGTCGCAGGCTGGGTCTATGGCTACACCTTC
CASSQVAGWVYGYTF
>.|TRBJ2-1|TRBD2|TRBV27
TGTGCCAGCAGTGCTCAGCGGGAGTGGAACAATGAGCAGTTCTTC
CASSAQREWNNEQFF
>few|TRBJ1-1|.|TRBV27
TGTGCCAGCAGTCCTCGCAGGATTTCGAACACTGAAGCTTTCTTT
CASSPRRISNTEAFF
>few|TRBJ2-7|TRBD1|TRBV30
TGTGCCTGGAAGGGGGCAAGTTACGAGCAGTACTTC
CAWKGASYEQYF
>few|TRBJ1-2|TRBD1|TRBV7-3
TGTGCCAGCAGCCGTGACAGGGATTATGGCTACACCTTC
CASSRDRDYGYTF
>.|TRBJ2-7|TRBD1|TRBV7-9
TGTGCCAGCACCCTCAGCGGACAGGGGGCCTACGAGCAGTACTTC
CASTLSGQGAYEQYF
>few|TRBJ2-7|.|TRBV27
TGTGCCAGCAGACAGGGATACGAGCAGTACTTC
CASRQGYEQYF
>once|TRBJ1-5|.|TRBV2
TGTGCCAGCAGTGAGCAGGTCAATCAGCCCCAGCATTTT
CASSEQVNQPQHF
>.|TRBJ2-2|.|TRBV7-2
TGTGCCAGCAGCTTAGCGCTCAGGGCCCGGGAGCTGTTTTTT
CASSLALRARELFF
>.|TRBJ2-3|.|TRBV6-6
TGTGCCAGCAGTTGGGTTCGGGGGACCACAGATACGCAGTATTTT
CASSWVRGTTDTQYF
>.|TRBJ2-5|TRBD1|TRBV5-1
TGCGCCAGCAGCGATCAGGGGGCCCGGGAGACCCAGTACTTC
CASSDQGARETQYF
>few|TRBJ1-1|.|TRBV13
TGTGCCAGCAGCTCTAACAGGCCCCGCGGCATGAACACTGAAGCTTTCTTT
CASSSNRPRGMNTEAFF
>few|TRBJ1-2|.|TRBV18
TGTGCCAGCTCACCAATGGGCCTTGACTATGGCTACACCTTC
CASSPMGLDYGYTF
>few|TRBJ2-3|.|TRBV4-2
TGTGCCAGCAGCCAAGATGACGGGAGCTCAGATACGCAGTATTTT
CASSQDDGSSDTQYF
>.|TRBJ2-1|.|TRBV7-2
TGTGCCAGCAGCCCTCGGGTGGACAATGAGCAGTTCTTC
CASSPRVDNEQFF
>.|TRBJ1-5|TRBD1|TRBV28
TGTGCCAGCCACGGGACAGGGGTTCGGCAGCCCCAGCATTTT
CASHGTGVRQPQHF
>.|TRBJ2-1|.|TRBV30
TGTGCCTGGAAGGCTTGGGGGCTCCATGAGCAGTTCTTC
CAWKAWGLHEQFF
>few|TRBJ2-1|TRBD2|TRBV5-6
TGTGCCAGCAGCCGACTAGCGGGAGGGACAAATGAGCAGTTCTTC
CASSRLAGGTNEQFF
>.|TRBJ2-2|.|TRBV18
TGTGCCAGCTCACCAAATTCCGGAGCGAACACCGGGGAGCTGTTTTTT
CASSPNSGANTGELFF
>.|TRBJ1-1|.|TRBV5-1
TGCGCCAGCAGCTTGGTAGAAGCGAACACTGAAGCTTTCTTT
CASSLVEANTEAFF
>.|TRBJ2-7|TRBD2|TRBV28
TGTGCCAGCAGCTTAGGACTAGCCGGTACCTACGAGCAGTACTTC
CASSLGLAGTYEQYF
>.|TRBJ2-1|.|TRBV7-2
TGTGCCAGCAGCTTATCCAGTACCTACAATGAGCAGTTCTTC
CASSLSSTYNEQFF
>few|TRBJ1-5|.|TRBV30
TGTGCCTGGAGCGCCATACCGGGTCATCAGCCCCAGCATTTT
CAWSAIPGHQPQHF
>.|TRBJ1-1|.|TRBV6-6
TGTGCCAGCAGCCCTAATGACAGGTATGGTGCTGAAGCTTTCTTT
CASSPNDRYGAEAFF
>.|TRBJ2-3|.|TRBV18
TGTGCCAGCTCACCTACAGGGTTGGATACGCAGTATTTT
CASSPTGLDTQYF
>.|TRBJ2-1|TRBD2|TRBV9
TGTGCCAGCAGCCCCTCCTTAGCGGGAGAAGCCTACAATGAGCAGTTCTTC
CASSPSLAGEAYNEQFF
>.|TRBJ1-2|TRBD1|TRBV28
TGTGCCAGCAGTACCCTGGGGACAGGGATCTATGGCTACACCTTC
CASSTLGTGIYGYTF
>few|TRBJ2-1|TRBD2|TRBV9
TGTGCCAGCTTGGGCGGGAGCTCCTACAATGAGCAGTTCTTC
CASLGGSSYNEQFF
>.|TRBJ1-2|.|TRBV4-2
TGTGCCAGCACACGGCAGGGCACTAACTATGGCTACACCTTC
CASTRQGTNYGYTF